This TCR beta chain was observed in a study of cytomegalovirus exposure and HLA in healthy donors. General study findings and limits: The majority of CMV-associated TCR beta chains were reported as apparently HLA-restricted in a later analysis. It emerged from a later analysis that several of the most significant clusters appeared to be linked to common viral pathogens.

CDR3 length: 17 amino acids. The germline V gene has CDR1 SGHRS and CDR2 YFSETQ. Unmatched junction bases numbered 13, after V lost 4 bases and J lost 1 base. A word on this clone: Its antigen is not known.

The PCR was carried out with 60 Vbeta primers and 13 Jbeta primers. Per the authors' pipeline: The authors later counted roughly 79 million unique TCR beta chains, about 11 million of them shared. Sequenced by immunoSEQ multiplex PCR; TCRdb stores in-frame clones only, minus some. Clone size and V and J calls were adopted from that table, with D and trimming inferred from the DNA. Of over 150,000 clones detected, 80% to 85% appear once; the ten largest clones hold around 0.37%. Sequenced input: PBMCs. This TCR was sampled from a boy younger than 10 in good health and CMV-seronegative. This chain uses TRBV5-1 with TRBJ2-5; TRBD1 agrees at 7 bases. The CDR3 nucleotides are TGCGCCAGCAGCGGTAGGAAGGGGGCCGACCCCCAAGAGACCCAGTACTTC. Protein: CASSGRKGADPQETQYF.